A single TCR beta chain is shown here with its context. Its antigen is currently unknown. These data are taken from a study of cytotoxic CD8 clonotypes in ibrutinib-treated CLL. Study-wide context: Response material was collected after a median about 12 months of treatment, range 6 to 36.

General study findings and limits: The study found baseline clonality above age-matched healthy donors, tracking circulating CD8+ T-cell counts. Clonality went up at ibrutinib response and then declined back toward baseline at progression.

V lost 3 bases, J lost 3 bases, and 14 bases lay in between. CDR3 length equals 15 residues. Germline-derived CDR1 and CDR2 are SGHTA and FQGNSA. The sequencing depth, 1 in 200,000 to 1 in 1 million T cells, was the target. Generated by immunoSEQ multiplex PCR, the TCRdb table keeps only in-frame clones and is missing some. The sample contains some 160,000 clones, roughly 86% of which appear only once. The TCR comes from a human donor with chronic lymphocytic leukemia. This rearrangement joins TRBV7-2 to TRBJ1-2; tentatively, D is TRBD1 (5 bases). The source was PBMCs, collected after 12 months of ibrutinib treatment. The CDR3 coding sequence is TGTGCCAGCAGCTTTGGGGGAGGGGTGGACTATGGCTACACCTTC. The encoded protein is CASSFGGGVDYGYTF.